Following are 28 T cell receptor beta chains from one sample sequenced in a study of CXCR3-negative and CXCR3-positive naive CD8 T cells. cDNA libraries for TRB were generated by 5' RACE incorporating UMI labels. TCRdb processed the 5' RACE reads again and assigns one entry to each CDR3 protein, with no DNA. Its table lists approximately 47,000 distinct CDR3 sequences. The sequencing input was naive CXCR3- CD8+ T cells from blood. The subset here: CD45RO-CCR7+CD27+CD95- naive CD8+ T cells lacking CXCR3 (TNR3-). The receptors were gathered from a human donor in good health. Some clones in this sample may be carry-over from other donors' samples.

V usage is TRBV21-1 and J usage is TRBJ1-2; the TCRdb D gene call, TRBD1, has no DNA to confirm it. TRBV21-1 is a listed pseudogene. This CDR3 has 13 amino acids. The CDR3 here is CASSNRGALGYTF.

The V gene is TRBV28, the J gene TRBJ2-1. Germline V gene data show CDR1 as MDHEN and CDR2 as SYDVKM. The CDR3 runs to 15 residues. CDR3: CASSIGGSSYNEQFF.

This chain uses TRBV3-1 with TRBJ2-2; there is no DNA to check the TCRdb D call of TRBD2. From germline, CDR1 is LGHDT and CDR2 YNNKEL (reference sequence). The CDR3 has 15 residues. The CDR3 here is CASSQGRPNTGELFF. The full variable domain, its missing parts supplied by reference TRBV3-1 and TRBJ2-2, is DTAVSQTPKYLVTQMGNDKSIKCEQNLGHDTMYWYKQDSKKFLKIMFSYNNKELIINETVPNRFSPKSPDKAHLNLHINSLELGDSAVYFCASSQGRPNTGELFFGEGSRLTVL.

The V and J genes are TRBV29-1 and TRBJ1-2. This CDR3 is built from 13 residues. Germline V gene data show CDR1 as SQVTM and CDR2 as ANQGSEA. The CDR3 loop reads CSVEGLSNYGYTF.

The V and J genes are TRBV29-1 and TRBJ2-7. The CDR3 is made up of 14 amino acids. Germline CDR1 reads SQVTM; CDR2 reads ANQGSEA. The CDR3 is CSVDPTRSSYEQYF.

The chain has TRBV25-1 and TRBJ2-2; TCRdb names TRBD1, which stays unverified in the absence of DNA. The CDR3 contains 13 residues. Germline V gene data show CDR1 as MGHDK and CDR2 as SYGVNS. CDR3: CASSAGRPGELFF.

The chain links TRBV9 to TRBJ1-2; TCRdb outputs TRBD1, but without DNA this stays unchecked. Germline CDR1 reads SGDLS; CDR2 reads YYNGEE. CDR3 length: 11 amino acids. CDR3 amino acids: CASIVQGVFTF.

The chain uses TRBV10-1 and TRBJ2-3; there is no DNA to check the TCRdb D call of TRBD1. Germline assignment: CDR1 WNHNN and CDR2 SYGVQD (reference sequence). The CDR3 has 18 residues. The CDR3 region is CASSEPGQEPRRTDTQYF.

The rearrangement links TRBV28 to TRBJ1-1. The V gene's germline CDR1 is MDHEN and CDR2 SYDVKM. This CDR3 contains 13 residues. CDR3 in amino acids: CASSLDSNTEAFF. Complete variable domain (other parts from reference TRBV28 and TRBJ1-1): DVKVTQSSRYLVKRTGEKVFLECVQDMDHENMFWYRQDPGLGLRLIYFSYDVKMKEKGDIPEGYSVSREKKERFSLILESASTNQTSMYLCASSLDSNTEAFFGQGTRLTVV.

CDR3 protein: CASSPLWEGPLRDNEQFF. J is TRBJ2-1 and V is TRBV5-1; the D gene TCRdb calls, TRBD2, cannot be checked with no DNA. Looked up from germline, CDR1 is SGHRS and CDR2 is YFSETQ. The CDR3 contains 18 residues.

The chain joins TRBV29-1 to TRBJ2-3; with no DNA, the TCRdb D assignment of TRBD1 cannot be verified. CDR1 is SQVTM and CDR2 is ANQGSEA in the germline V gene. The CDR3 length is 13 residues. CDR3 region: CSVEGDRGRAQYF.

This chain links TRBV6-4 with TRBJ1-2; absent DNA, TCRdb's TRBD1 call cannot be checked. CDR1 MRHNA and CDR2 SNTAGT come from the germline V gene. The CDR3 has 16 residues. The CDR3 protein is CASSDSAGQGTNGYTF.

The CDR3 sequence: CASSVVPDMRPDTQYF. This chain links TRBV9 with TRBJ2-3; TCRdb outputs TRBD1, but without DNA this stays unchecked. The CDR3 length is 16 residues. The germline V gene encodes CDR1 SGDLS and CDR2 YYNGEE.

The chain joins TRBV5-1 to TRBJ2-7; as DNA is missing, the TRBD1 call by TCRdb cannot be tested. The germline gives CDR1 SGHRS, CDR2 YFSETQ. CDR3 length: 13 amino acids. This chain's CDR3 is CASSRAASYEQYF.

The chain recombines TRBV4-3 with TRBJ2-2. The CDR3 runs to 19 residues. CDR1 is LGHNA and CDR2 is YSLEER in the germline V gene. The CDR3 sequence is CASSQLGSSVGRDTGELFF.

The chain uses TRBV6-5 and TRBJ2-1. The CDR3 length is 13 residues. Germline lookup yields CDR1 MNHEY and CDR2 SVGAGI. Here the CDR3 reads CASSNTLNNEQFF.

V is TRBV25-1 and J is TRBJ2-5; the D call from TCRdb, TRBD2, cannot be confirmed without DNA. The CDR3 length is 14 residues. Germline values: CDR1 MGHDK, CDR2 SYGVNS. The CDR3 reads CASSEINLVETQYF.

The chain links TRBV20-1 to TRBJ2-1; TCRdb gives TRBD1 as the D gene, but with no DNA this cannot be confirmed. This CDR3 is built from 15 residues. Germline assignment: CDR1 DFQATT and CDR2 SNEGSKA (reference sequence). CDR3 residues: CSASWTGLSYNEQFF.

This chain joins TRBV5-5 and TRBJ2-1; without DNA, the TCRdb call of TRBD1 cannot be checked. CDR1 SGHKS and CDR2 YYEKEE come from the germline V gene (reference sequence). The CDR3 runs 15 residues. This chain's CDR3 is CASSWTGRDVNEQFF.

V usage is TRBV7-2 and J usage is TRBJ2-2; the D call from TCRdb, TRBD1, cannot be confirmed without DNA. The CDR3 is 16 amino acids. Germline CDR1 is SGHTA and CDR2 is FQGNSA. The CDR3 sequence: CASSTRQGAFTGELFF. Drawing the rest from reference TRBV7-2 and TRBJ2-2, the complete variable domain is GAGVSQSPSNKVTEKGKDVELRCDPISGHTALYWYRQSLGQGLEFLIYFQGNSAPDKSGLPSDRFSAERTGGSVSTLTIQRTQQEDSAVYLCASSTRQGAFTGELFFGEGSRLTVL.

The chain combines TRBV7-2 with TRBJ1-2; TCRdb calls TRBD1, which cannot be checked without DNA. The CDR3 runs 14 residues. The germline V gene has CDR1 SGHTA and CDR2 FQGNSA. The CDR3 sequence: CASSLVEGASGYTF.

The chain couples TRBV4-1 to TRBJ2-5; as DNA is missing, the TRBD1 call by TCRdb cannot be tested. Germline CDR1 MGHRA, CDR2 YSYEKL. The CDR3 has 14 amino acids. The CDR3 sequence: CASSATVKQETQYF.

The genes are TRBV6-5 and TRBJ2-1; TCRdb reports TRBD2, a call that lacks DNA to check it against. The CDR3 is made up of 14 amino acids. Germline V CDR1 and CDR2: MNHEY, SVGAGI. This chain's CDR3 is CASSYISGGNEQFF.

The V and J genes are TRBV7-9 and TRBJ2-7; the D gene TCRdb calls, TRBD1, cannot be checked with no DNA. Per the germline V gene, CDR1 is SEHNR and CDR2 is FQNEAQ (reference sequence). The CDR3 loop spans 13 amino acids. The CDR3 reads CASSPGQGFEQYF.

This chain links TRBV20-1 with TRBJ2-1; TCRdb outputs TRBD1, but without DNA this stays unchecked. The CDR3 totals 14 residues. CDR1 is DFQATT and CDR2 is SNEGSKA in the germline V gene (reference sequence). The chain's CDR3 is CSASHPTGGNEQFF.

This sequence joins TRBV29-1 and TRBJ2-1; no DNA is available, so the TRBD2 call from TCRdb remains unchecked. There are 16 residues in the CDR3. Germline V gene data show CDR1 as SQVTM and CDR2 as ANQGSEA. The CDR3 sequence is CSVPGLAGPTYNEQFF.

The CDR3 sequence is CSVEKDAIPRDTEPLYGYTF. J is TRBJ1-2 and V is TRBV29-1; the TRBD1 assignment by TCRdb is unverifiable without DNA. Germline V gene sequence: CDR1 SQVTM, CDR2 ANQGSEA. The CDR3 loop spans 20 amino acids.

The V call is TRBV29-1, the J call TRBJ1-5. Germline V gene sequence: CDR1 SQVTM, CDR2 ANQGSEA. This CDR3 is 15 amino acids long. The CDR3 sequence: CSVGDTKESNQPQHF.